The T cell receptor (beta chain) described here comes from a study of cytomegalovirus exposure and HLA in healthy donors. Researchers ran the PCR with 60 Vbeta and 13 Jbeta primers. The assay was immunoSEQ multiplex PCR, and TCRdb's table has in-frame clones only and misses some. The sample carries about 110,000 clones, around four fifths recorded once. The receptor comes from a man aged 50-60 years in good health and CMV-seronegative. Specimen: PBMCs.

The CDR3 reads CASSPAGVANEKLFF. The CDR3 nucleotides read TGTGCCAGCAGCCCCGCAGGGGTGGCTAATGAAAAACTGTTTTTT. V is TRBV6-5 and J is TRBJ1-4; TRBD1 is a possible D gene (6 bases). Germline CDR1 MNHEY, CDR2 SVGAGI. This CDR3 is built from 15 residues. The V and J ends lost 6 bases and 3 bases respectively, with 14 bases between them.